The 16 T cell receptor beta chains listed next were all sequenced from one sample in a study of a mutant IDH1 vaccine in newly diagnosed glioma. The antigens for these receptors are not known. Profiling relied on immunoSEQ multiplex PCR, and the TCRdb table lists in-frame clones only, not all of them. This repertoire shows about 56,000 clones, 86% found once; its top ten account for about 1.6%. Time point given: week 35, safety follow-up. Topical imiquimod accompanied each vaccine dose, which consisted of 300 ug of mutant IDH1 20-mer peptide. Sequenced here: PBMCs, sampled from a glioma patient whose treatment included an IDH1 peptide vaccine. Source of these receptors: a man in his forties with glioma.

The chain's CDR3 is CASSFAGPNTGELFF. CDR3 sequence (DNA): TGCGCCAGCAGCTTCGCAGGGCCCAACACCGGGGAGCTGTTTTTT. The rearrangement links TRBV5-1 to TRBJ2-2, with a tentative D call TRBD1 (5 bases). Germline CDR1 is SGHRS and CDR2 is YFSETQ. Deletions cut 2 bases from V and 2 bases from J, with 10 bases between. The CDR3 covers 15 residues. Supplemented by reference TRBV5-1 and TRBJ2-2, the full variable domain reads KAGVTQTPRYLIKTRGQQVTLSCSPISGHRSVSWYQQTPGQGLQFLFEYFSETQRNKGNFPGRFSGRQFSNSRSEMNVSTLELGDSALYLCASSFAGPNTGELFFGEGSRLTVL.

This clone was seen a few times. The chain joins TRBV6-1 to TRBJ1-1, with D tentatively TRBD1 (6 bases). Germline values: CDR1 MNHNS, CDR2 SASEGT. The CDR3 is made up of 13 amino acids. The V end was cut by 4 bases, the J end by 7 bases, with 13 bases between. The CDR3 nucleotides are TGTGCCAGCAGTGTCTCACAGGGCGGTGAAGCTTTCTTT. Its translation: CASSVSQGGEAFF.

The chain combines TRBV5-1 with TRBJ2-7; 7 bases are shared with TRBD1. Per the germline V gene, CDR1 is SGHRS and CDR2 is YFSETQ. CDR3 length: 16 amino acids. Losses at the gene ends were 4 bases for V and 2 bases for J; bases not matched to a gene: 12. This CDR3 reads CASSATRDSTTYEQYF. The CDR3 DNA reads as TGCGCCAGCAGCGCTACCCGGGACAGCACTACCTACGAGCAGTACTTC.

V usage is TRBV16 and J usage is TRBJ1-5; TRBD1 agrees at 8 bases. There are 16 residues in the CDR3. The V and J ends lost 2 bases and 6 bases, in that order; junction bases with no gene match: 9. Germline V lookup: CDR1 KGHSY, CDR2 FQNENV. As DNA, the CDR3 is TGTGCCAGCAGCCAACCGGACAGGGAGGGAGGTCAGCCCCAGCATTTT. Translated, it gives CASSQPDREGGQPQHF. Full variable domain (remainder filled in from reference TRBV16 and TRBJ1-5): GEEVAQTPKHLVRGEGQKAKLYCAPIKGHSYVFWYQQVLKNEFKFLISFQNENVFDETGMPKERFSAKCLPNSPCSLEIQATKLEDSAVYFCASSQPDREGGQPQHFGDGTRLSIL.

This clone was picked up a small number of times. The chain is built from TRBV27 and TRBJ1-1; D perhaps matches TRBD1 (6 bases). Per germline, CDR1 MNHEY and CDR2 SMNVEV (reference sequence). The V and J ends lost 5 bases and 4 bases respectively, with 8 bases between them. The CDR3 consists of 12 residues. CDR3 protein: CASSRGGTEAFF. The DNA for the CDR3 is TGTGCCAGCAGTAGGGGGGGCACTGAAGCTTTCTTT.

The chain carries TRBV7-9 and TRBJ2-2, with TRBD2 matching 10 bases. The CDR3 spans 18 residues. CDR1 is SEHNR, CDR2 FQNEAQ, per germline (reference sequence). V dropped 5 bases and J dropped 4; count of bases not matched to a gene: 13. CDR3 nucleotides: TGTGCCAGCAGCCCCGGGACGGCTAGCGGGAGAGTCACCGGGGAGCTGTTTTTT. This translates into CASSPGTASGRVTGELFF. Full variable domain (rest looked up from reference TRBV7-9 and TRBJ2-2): DTGVSQNPRHKITKRGQNVTFRCDPISEHNRLYWYRQTLGQGPEFLTYFQNEAQLEKSRLLSDRFSAERPKGSFSTLEIQRTEQGDSAMYLCASSPGTASGRVTGELFFGEGSRLTVL.

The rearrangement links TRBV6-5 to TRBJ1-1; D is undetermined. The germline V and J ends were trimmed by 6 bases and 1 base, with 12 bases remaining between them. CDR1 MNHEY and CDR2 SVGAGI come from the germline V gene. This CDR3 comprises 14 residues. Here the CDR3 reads CASRREHQNTEAFF. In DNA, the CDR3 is TGTGCCAGCAGACGAGAACATCAGAACACTGAAGCTTTCTTT.

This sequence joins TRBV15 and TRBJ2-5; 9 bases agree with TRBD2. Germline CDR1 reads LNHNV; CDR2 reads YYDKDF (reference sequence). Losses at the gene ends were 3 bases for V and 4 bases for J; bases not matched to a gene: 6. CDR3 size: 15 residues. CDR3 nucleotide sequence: TGTGCCACCAGCAGTCGCCCTAGCGGGACAGAGACCCAGTACTTC. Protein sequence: CATSSRPSGTETQYF.

CDR3 sequence reads: CASCDRGLDGYTF. The CDR3 DNA reads as TGTGCCAGTTGCGACAGGGGATTAGATGGCTACACCTTC. V is TRBV19 and J is TRBJ1-2, with TRBD1 matching over 8 bases. Germline V gives CDR1 LNHDA, CDR2 SQIVND (reference sequence). V lost 8 bases, J lost 6 bases, and 8 bases stayed unmatched. This CDR3 contains 13 residues.

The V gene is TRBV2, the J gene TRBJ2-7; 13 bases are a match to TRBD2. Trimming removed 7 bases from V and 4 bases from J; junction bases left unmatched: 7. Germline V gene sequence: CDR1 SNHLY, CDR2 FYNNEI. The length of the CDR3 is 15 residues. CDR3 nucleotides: TGTGCCAGCAAAGATAGGGGACTAGCGGGGTACGAGCAGTACTTC. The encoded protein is CASKDRGLAGYEQYF.

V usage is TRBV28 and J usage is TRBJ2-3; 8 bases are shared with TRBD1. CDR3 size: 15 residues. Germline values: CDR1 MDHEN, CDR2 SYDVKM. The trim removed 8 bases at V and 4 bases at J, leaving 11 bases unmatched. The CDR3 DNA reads TGTGCCAGCGCCGGGACAGGACGGGTAGCAGATACGCAGTATTTT. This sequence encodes CASAGTGRVADTQYF.

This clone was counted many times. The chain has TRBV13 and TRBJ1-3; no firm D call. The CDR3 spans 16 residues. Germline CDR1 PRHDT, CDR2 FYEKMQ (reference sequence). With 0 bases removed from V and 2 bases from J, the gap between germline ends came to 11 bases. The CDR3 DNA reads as TGTGCCAGCAGCTTAGGCCTAGGAGGCACTGGAAACACCATATATTTT. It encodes CASSLGLGGTGNTIYF.

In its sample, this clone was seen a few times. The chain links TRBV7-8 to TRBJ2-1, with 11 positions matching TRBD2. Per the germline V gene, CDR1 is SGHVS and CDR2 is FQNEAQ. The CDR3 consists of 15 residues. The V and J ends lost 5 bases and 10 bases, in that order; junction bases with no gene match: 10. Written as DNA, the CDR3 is TGTGCCAGCAGCGGCCTAGCGGGAGGAGGGGACGAGCAGTTCTTC. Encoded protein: CASSGLAGGGDEQFF.

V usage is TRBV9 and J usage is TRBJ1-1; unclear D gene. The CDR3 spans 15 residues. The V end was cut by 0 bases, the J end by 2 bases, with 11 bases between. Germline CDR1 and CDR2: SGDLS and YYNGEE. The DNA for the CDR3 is TGTGCCAGCAGCGTAGAGGGCTACGGAAACACTGAAGCTTTCTTT. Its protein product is CASSVEGYGNTEAFF.

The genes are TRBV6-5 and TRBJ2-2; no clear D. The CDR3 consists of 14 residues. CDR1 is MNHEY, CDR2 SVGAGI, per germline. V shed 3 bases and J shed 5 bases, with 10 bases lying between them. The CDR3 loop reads CASSYSFQTGELFF. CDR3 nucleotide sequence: TGTGCCAGCAGTTATAGTTTTCAGACCGGGGAGCTGTTTTTT.

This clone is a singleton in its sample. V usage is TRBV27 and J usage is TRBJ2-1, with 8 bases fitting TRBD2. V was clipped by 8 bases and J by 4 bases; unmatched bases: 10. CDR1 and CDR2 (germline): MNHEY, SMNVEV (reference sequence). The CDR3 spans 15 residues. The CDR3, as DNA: TGTGCCAGCGGACCTACTAGCGGCAAATACAATGAGCAGTTCTTC. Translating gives CASGPTSGKYNEQFF.